The rows below give T cell receptor beta chains drawn from one sample of a study of T cell responses to AZD1222 COVID-19 vaccine. TCRdb's table, derived via immunoSEQ multiplex PCR, lists solely in-frame clones and lacks some. The data show fewer than 150,000 clones, with roughly 87% seen just once and approximately 6% held by the top ten. The source material was peripheral blood, sampled 28 days after the second AZD1222 dose. These receptors originate from an adult who received the AZD1222 COVID-19 vaccine. CDR3s include the opening cysteine and the closing phenylalanine or tryptophan. Fields, in order: D gene, V gene, clone size, J gene, CDR3 protein, CDR3 DNA. A D gene is named only where the DNA matches it firmly. The size of a clone is reported for some rows only, either as once, few or many, or as a class for expanded clones.

D: NA; V: TRBV5-4; size: NA; J: TRBJ1-1; CDR3: CASRIAGVSNTEAFF; DNA: TGTGCCAGCAGAATCGCAGGGGTTTCGAACACTGAAGCTTTCTTT
D: NA; V: TRBV10-3; size: NA; J: TRBJ2-1; CDR3: CAISRSVGFYNEQFF; DNA: TGTGCCATCAGCCGCAGCGTGGGTTTCTACAATGAGCAGTTCTTC
D: NA; V: TRBV30; size: NA; J: TRBJ1-3; CDR3: CAWNGGRLSIHTGNTIYF; DNA: TGTGCCTGGAACGGAGGCAGACTAAGTATTCACACTGGAAACACCATATATTTT
D: TRBD1; V: TRBV19; size: NA; J: TRBJ2-7; CDR3: CASSIDRGTSYEQYF; DNA: TGTGCCAGTAGTATCGACAGGGGGACTTCCTACGAGCAGTACTTC
D: NA; V: TRBV28; size: NA; J: TRBJ1-2; CDR3: CASGEGGASYGYTF; DNA: TGTGCCAGCGGGGAGGGCGGGGCATCCTATGGCTACACCTTC
D: TRBD2; V: TRBV27; size: NA; J: TRBJ2-3; CDR3: CASKRPRGSGATDTQYF; DNA: TGTGCCAGCAAACGCCCCCGCGGTAGCGGGGCCACAGATACGCAGTATTTT
D: TRBD1; V: TRBV9; size: NA; J: TRBJ1-2; CDR3: CASSVVSGQGWGYTF; DNA: TGTGCCAGCAGCGTAGTCTCGGGACAGGGTTGGGGCTACACCTTC
D: TRBD2; V: TRBV30; size: NA; J: TRBJ2-7; CDR3: CAWSSRSGSRVYF; DNA: TGTGCCTGGAGTTCGCGTAGCGGGAGCCGCGTGTACTTC
D: NA; V: TRBV5-6; size: NA; J: TRBJ1-5; CDR3: CASSLGLSQPQHF; DNA: TGTGCCAGCAGCTTGGGACTCTCCCAGCCCCAGCATTTT
D: NA; V: TRBV3-1/TRBV3-2; size: NA; J: TRBJ2-4; CDR3: CASGGLVKNIQYF; DNA: TGTGCCAGCGGGGGGCTAGTCAAAAACATTCAGTACTTC
D: NA; V: TRBV7-9; size: once; J: TRBJ2-3; CDR3: CASSSGTDTQYF; DNA: TGTGCCAGCAGCTCAGGGACAGATACGCAGTATTTT
D: NA; V: TRBV20-1; size: NA; J: TRBJ1-1; CDR3: CSALGREAFF; DNA: TGCAGTGCGCTGGGACGGGAAGCTTTCTTT
D: NA; V: TRBV11-1; size: NA; J: TRBJ2-4; CDR3: CASSLGGPLQGNIQYF; DNA: TGTGCCAGCAGCTTAGGAGGACCCCTGCAGGGAAACATTCAGTACTTC
D: NA; V: TRBV6-5; size: NA; J: TRBJ2-7; CDR3: CASSYSRGGHEQYF; DNA: TGTGCCAGCAGTTACTCGAGGGGGGGCCACGAGCAGTACTTC
D: TRBD1; V: TRBV9; size: NA; J: TRBJ1-5; CDR3: CASSVTGDYQPQHF; DNA: TGTGCCAGCAGCGTTACAGGGGACTATCAGCCCCAGCATTTT
D: NA; V: TRBV7-2; size: NA; J: TRBJ1-1; CDR3: CASSSLGGLTEAFF; DNA: TGTGCCAGCAGCTCACTTGGGGGGCTCACTGAAGCTTTCTTT
D: TRBD2; V: TRBV9; size: NA; J: TRBJ2-7; CDR3: CASSPQRGSSYEQYF; DNA: TGTGCCAGCAGCCCCCAGCGGGGGAGCTCCTACGAGCAGTACTTC
D: TRBD2; V: TRBV4-1; size: NA; J: TRBJ2-5; CDR3: CASSQALRGGPEGETQYF; DNA: TGCGCCAGCAGCCAAGCCCTGCGGGGGGGGCCTGAGGGGGAGACCCAGTACTTC
D: NA; V: TRBV5-8; size: NA; J: TRBJ1-4; CDR3: CASSRGITNEKLFF; DNA: TGTGCCAGCAGTCGGGGAATTACTAATGAAAAACTGTTTTTT